These 2 T cell receptor beta chains were sequenced from one sample in a study of T cell repertoires in cytomegalovirus infection. MiXCR, run by TCRdb on the reads, gives a single entry per CDR3 protein. The sample has under 350,000 distinct CDR3 sequences, over 7.5% seen once. Sequencing was performed on PBMCs. The receptors here all came from a human donor in good health (CMV status not recorded). Some clones in this sample may be carry-over from other donors' samples.

This clonotype came up many times. The rearrangement uses TRBV7-2 and TRBJ2-1; 11 nucleotides align to TRBD2. With 1 base clipped from V and 9 bases from J, the junction kept 5 bases outside the gene matches. CDR1 and CDR2 from the germline V gene are SGHTA and FQGNSA. This CDR3 region has 15 residues. As DNA, the CDR3 is TGTGCCAGCAGCTTAGGGGTACTAGCGGGAGTTGAGCAGTTCTTC. It codes for CASSLGVLAGVEQFF. The whole variable domain, filled in from reference TRBV7-2 and TRBJ2-1, reads GAGVSQSPSNKVTEKGKDVELRCDPISGHTALYWYRQSLGQGLEFLIYFQGNSAPDKSGLPSDRFSAERTGGSVSTLTIQRTQQEDSAVYLCASSLGVLAGVEQFFGPGTRLTVL.

This clonotype was picked up a small number of times. This chain uses TRBV7-2 with TRBJ2-3, with 7 positions matching TRBD1. J was trimmed by 3 bases and V by 2 bases; bases with no gene match: 11. Germline V gene sequence: CDR1 SGHTA, CDR2 FQGNSA. The CDR3 loop spans 17 amino acids. The CDR3 loop is CASSLPQGQRFTDTQYF. The CDR3 DNA is TGTGCCAGCAGCTTACCTCAGGGACAGCGATTTACAGATACGCAGTATTTT.